The next 8 T cell receptor beta chains were all read from a single sample in a study of cytomegalovirus exposure and HLA in healthy donors. Sequencing used immunoSEQ multiplex PCR; TCRdb keeps in-frame clones, though not all of them. Of 200,000 or so clones listed, 75% to 90% are singletons. The sequencing input was PBMCs. The receptors come from a man between 18 and 29 years old in good health and CMV-seropositive.

CDR3 sequence: CASSQGTTTDTQYF. Here the CDR3 DNA reads TGTGCCAGCAGCCAAGGGACTACCACAGATACGCAGTATTTT. This chain connects TRBV2 to TRBJ2-3, with 7 positions matching TRBD2. The CDR3 length is 14 residues. CDR1 is SNHLY, CDR2 FYNNEI, per germline. Losses at the gene ends were 6 bases for V and 2 bases for J; bases not matched to a gene: 5.

The chain couples TRBV18 to TRBJ2-7; 10 nucleotides agree with TRBD1. The CDR3 length is 14 residues. J was trimmed by 5 bases and V by 3 bases; bases with no gene match: 4. Germline V lookup: CDR1 KGHSH, CDR2 LQKENI. Here the CDR3 reads CASSPGTGVNEQYF. The CDR3 DNA follows: TGTGCCAGCTCACCCGGGACAGGGGTCAACGAGCAGTACTTC.

There are a few counts of this clone. This CDR3 is CASSLSTYEQYF. The CDR3 coding sequence is TGCGCCAGCAGCCTGAGCACCTACGAGCAGTACTTC. The chain links TRBV5-1 to TRBJ2-7; no reliable D call. The CDR3 contains 12 residues. V shed 4 bases and J shed 2 bases, with 7 bases lying between them. Per the germline V gene, CDR1 is SGHRS and CDR2 is YFSETQ.

The chain employs TRBV7-2 and TRBJ1-4, with D possibly matching TRBD1 (6 bases). CDR1 and CDR2 from the germline V gene are SGHTA and FQGNSA. Trimming took 4 bases from V and 5 from J, leaving 14 bases between them. The CDR3 is made up of 15 amino acids. In DNA, the CDR3 is TGTGCCAGCAGCTCAGGACCGGGGGGCAATGAAAAACTGTTTTTT. Protein sequence: CASSSGPGGNEKLFF.

V usage is TRBV5-4 and J usage is TRBJ2-2; maybe TRBD2 (6 bases). The CDR3 is 15 residues long. Trimming removed 4 bases from V and 5 bases from J, with 15 bases in between. Germline V gene data show CDR1 as SGHNT and CDR2 as YYREEE (reference sequence). The CDR3 here is CASSPRDAGTGELFF. Written as DNA, the CDR3 is TGTGCCAGCAGCCCTCGGGACGCGGGGACCGGGGAGCTGTTTTTT.

The V and J genes are TRBV4-3 and TRBJ2-2; D uncertain. The CDR3 spans 15 residues. V gave up 0 bases and J gave up 6 bases, with 11 bases separating them. Germline CDR1 LGHNA, CDR2 YSLEER. CDR3 nucleotides: TGCGCCAGCAGCCAAGATCGCGGTGCCCCCGGGGAGCTGTTTTTT. Protein product: CASSQDRGAPGELFF.

This clone was seen a few times. The gene calls are TRBV9 and TRBJ2-5; 12 nucleotides agree with TRBD2. Looked up from germline, CDR1 is SGDLS and CDR2 is YYNGEE. After removal of 4 bases from V and 4 bases from J, the junction contained 8 bases not matched to a gene. The CDR3 spans 16 residues. The CDR3 DNA is TGTGCCAGCAGCATTTCTAGCGGGGGGGAGGGAGAGACCCAGTACTTC. Translated: CASSISSGGEGETQYF.

The chain combines TRBV2 with TRBJ2-3; D uncertain. Trimming cost V 0 bases and J 4 bases, with 17 bases left between them. The CDR3 runs 17 residues. Germline V lookup: CDR1 SNHLY, CDR2 FYNNEI. The CDR3 reads CASSEALVSRIPDTQYF. CDR3 nucleotides: TGTGCCAGCAGTGAAGCGCTCGTAAGCCGCATCCCAGATACGCAGTATTTT. The full variable domain, its missing parts supplied by reference TRBV2 and TRBJ2-3, is EPEVTQTPSHQVTQMGQEVILRCVPISNHLYFYWYRQILGQKVEFLVSFYNNEISEKSEIFDDQFSVERPDGSNFTLKIRSTKLEDSAMYFCASSEALVSRIPDTQYFGPGTRLTVL.